The T cell receptor (beta chain) under discussion was sequenced for a study of T cell repertoires in cytomegalovirus infection. Study information: Based on public TCR beta signatures, there were indications of CMV infection and of a matching HLA type. Study results and caveats: Dominating the ex vivo response were TCR beta clonotypes that were CMV-specific and HLA-C-restricted. Totalled public TCR beta family frequency picked out people who carried CMV plus the relevant HLA.

Deletions cut 5 bases from V and 5 bases from J, with 16 bases between. The germline V gene encodes CDR1 DFQATT and CDR2 SNEGSKA (reference sequence). This CDR3 comprises 14 residues. Remarks on this clonotype: Its specificity is not known.

TCRdb re-called the reads through MiXCR, storing one row per CDR3 protein. The sample holds tens of thousands of distinct CDR3 sequences, around 18% seen once. The rearrangement uses TRBV20-1 and TRBJ1-5; a possible D gene is TRBD1 (5 bases). Sample: CD8+ T cells from cultured PBMCs, taken from culture after CMV antigen stimulation. This sequence originates from a human donor in good health (CMV status not recorded). Some clones in this sample may be carry-over from other donors' samples. The chain's CDR3 is CSALPGPADQPQHF. The CDR3 nucleotides read TGCAGTGCTTTACCGGGACCGGCGGATCAGCCCCAGCATTTT.